This T cell receptor beta chain originates from a study of blood T cell repertoires in COVID-19. Across the study: The United States, Italy and Spain were the sources of the acute and convalescent COVID-19 samples. In each case, the material was cDNA or gDNA derived from T cells, B-cell-depleted T cells, or PBMCs.

Profiled with immunoSEQ multiplex PCR; TCRdb holds only in-frame clones, not every one. The sample lists 150,000 to 200,000 clones, around nine tenths occurring once. The CDR3 has 13 residues. V lost 6 bases, J lost 5 bases, and 10 bases lay in between. The chain recombines TRBV12-3 or TRBV12-4 with TRBJ2-2; weak D call: TRBD1 (6 bases). What was sequenced was peripheral blood. The TCR comes from a woman at least 80 years old with COVID-19, enrolled during active disease. CDR3 residues: CASRLGGTGELFF. The DNA for the CDR3 is TGTGCCAGCAGGCTAGGGGGTACCGGGGAGCTGTTTTTT.